Each of the 29 T cell receptor beta chains below was sequenced from the same sample in a study of PD-1 blockade in classical Hodgkin lymphoma. Method: immunoSEQ multiplex PCR; TCRdb's copy keeps in-frame clones and lacks some. The sample has around 20,000 clones; over 60% are singletons. The time point was: cycle 4 day 1 (C4D1), after 6 weeks of nivolumab. Relapses following autologous stem cell transplantation were seen in all patients, with brentuximab vedotin exposure varying. Sequenced material: peripheral blood mononuclear cells (PBMCs), taken before the fourth cycle of nivolumab. These receptors were obtained from a human donor with classical Hodgkin lymphoma.

V and J are TRBV6-5 and TRBJ2-1; D remains unclear. This CDR3 spans 12 amino acids. Germline-derived CDR1 and CDR2 are MNHEY and SVGAGI. The V gene lost 8 bases and the J gene lost 4 bases, with 9 bases spanning the gap. The CDR3, as DNA: TGTGCCAGCGGTAGGCAATACAATGAGCAGTTCTTC. It codes for CASGRQYNEQFF.

A single count supports this clone. CDR3 loop: CASSAGRVGYNEQFF. CDR3 nucleotide sequence: TGTGCCAGCAGCGCTGGCCGGGTTGGGTACAATGAGCAGTTCTTC. J is TRBJ2-1 and V is TRBV7-9, with unresolved D. This CDR3 comprises 15 residues. Per germline, CDR1 SEHNR and CDR2 FQNEAQ (reference sequence). V lost 5 bases to trimming and J lost 4 bases, with 15 bases between them.

The chain joins TRBV9 to TRBJ1-5; a possible D gene is TRBD1 (6 bases). This CDR3 comprises 15 residues. Germline V gene data show CDR1 as SGDLS and CDR2 as YYNGEE. V was trimmed by 4 bases and J by 2 bases, leaving 13 bases between them. The CDR3 DNA sequence: TGTGCCAGCAGCCAGACGGCAGGGGGCAATCAGCCCCAGCATTTT. The encoded protein is CASSQTAGGNQPQHF.

This clone has just a few counts. The chain carries TRBV7-9 and TRBJ1-5; 11 nucleotides line up with TRBD1. In germline, CDR1 is SEHNR, CDR2 FQNEAQ (reference sequence). Trimming took 4 bases from V and 3 from J; bases not matched to a gene: 5. This CDR3 is 16 amino acids long. CDR3 coding DNA: TGTGCCAGCAGCTCGGACAGGGGGCTTGTCAATCAGCCCCAGCATTTT. Translated, it gives CASSSDRGLVNQPQHF.

This sequence joins TRBV5-1 and TRBJ1-5; D gene uncertain. Trimming stripped 0 bases from V and 4 bases from J, with 8 bases between. This CDR3 has 14 residues. Germline lookup yields CDR1 SGHRS and CDR2 YFSETQ. CDR3 sequence: CASSLGTLNQPQHF. The CDR3 nucleotides are TGCGCCAGCAGCTTGGGGACCCTAAATCAGCCCCAGCATTTT.

The chain carries TRBV10-3 and TRBJ2-1, with 10 bases that match TRBD2. Germline V gene lookup returns CDR1 ENHRY and CDR2 SYGVKD. The V gene end was trimmed by 6 bases and the J gene end by 6 bases; junction bases not matched to a gene: 5. This CDR3 is 14 amino acids long. The CDR3 nucleotides read TGTGCCATCAGAACTAGCGGGAATCGCAATGAGCAGTTCTTC. Protein product: CAIRTSGNRNEQFF.

The CDR3 spells CSVEGTSGSLPYEQYF. CDR3 in DNA: TGCAGCGTTGAAGGTACTAGCGGGAGCCTACCCTACGAGCAGTACTTC. The chain has TRBV29-1 and TRBJ2-7, with TRBD2 matching 11 bases. Per the germline V gene, CDR1 is SQVTM and CDR2 is ANQGSEA. The CDR3 consists of 16 residues. Unmatched junction bases numbered 7, after V lost 1 base and J lost 2 bases.

The rearrangement links TRBV9 to TRBJ2-7; 14 positions match TRBD2. The ends lost 3 bases at V and 4 bases at J; junction bases unmatched: 3. The germline V gene has CDR1 SGDLS and CDR2 YYNGEE. The CDR3 consists of 15 residues. The CDR3 region is CASSGGTSGSYEQYF. The CDR3 DNA reads as TGTGCCAGCAGCGGAGGGACTAGCGGGAGTTACGAGCAGTACTTC.

The chain couples TRBV14 to TRBJ1-5; D is undetermined. The CDR3 extends over 13 amino acids. V was pared by 0 bases and J by 6 bases, with 6 bases between. The V gene's germline CDR1 is SGHDN and CDR2 FVKESK. The CDR3 reads CASSQDGGQPQHF. For the CDR3, the DNA is TGTGCCAGCAGCCAAGATGGTGGTCAGCCCCAGCATTTT.

The V and J genes are TRBV14 and TRBJ2-3; tentative D call: TRBD1 (6 bases). CDR3 length: 14 residues. Germline CDR1 and CDR2: SGHDN and FVKESK. Trimming took off 4 bases at V and 8 bases at J, with 16 bases between the two ends. The CDR3 is CASSRATGWVTQYF. DNA for the CDR3: TGTGCCAGCAGCCGAGCCACAGGGTGGGTTACGCAGTATTTT.

This clone was seen only a few times. This chain connects TRBV9 to TRBJ2-7, with TRBD1 matching over 7 bases. This CDR3 has 13 amino acids. Germline V gene lookup returns CDR1 SGDLS and CDR2 YYNGEE. V gave up 0 bases and J gave up 7 bases; unmatched junction bases: 4. CDR3 sequence reads: CASSVVGGREQYF. CDR3 nucleotides: TGTGCCAGCAGCGTAGTAGGGGGCAGGGAGCAGTACTTC.

The gene calls are TRBV6-5 and TRBJ1-4, with D possibly being TRBD1 (5 bases). CDR1 and CDR2 from the germline V gene are MNHEY and SVGAGI. V was cut by 2 bases and J by 8 bases, with 12 bases left in between. The CDR3 consists of 14 residues. This CDR3 is CASSYRGTNEKLFF. DNA for the CDR3: TGTGCCAGCAGTTACCGGGGGACCAACGAAAAACTGTTTTTT.

The sample holds a few counts of this clone. This chain joins TRBV7-3 and TRBJ2-2, with no clear D. The CDR3 consists of 14 residues. The V end lost 5 bases, the J end lost 6 bases, and 13 bases lay between the germline ends. Germline assignment: CDR1 SGHTA and CDR2 FQGTGA. CDR3 sequence: CASSLTTLPGELFF. DNA for the CDR3: TGTGCCAGCAGCCTGACAACCCTCCCCGGGGAGCTGTTTTTT.

The chain is built from TRBV7-8 and TRBJ2-6, with a possible D match to TRBD2 (6 bases). The germline V and J ends were trimmed by 4 bases and 3 bases, with 10 bases remaining between them. This CDR3 has 15 residues. Germline assignment: CDR1 SGHVS and CDR2 FQNEAQ. DNA for the CDR3: TGTGCCAGCAGCTACGGGAGTAGTGGGGCCAACGTCCTGACTTTC. Encoded protein: CASSYGSSGANVLTF.

The rearrangement joins TRBV5-4 to TRBJ1-1; TRBD1 is a possible D gene (5 bases). The length of the CDR3 is 15 residues. The germline gives CDR1 SGHNT, CDR2 YYREEE (reference sequence). V shed 5 bases and J shed 7 bases, with 21 bases lying between them. CDR3 amino acids: CASSPGQGRVGEAFF. The CDR3 DNA is TGTGCCAGCAGTCCTGGCCAGGGACGGGTCGGTGAAGCTTTCTTT.

This chain links TRBV18 with TRBJ1-4, with D possibly matching TRBD1 (6 bases). Germline CDR1 and CDR2: KGHSH and LQKENI. The germline V and J ends were trimmed by 1 base and 7 bases, with 13 bases remaining between them. The CDR3 contains 15 residues. As DNA, the CDR3 is TGTGCCAGCTCACCACAAGCAGGGGCTACTGAAAAACTGTTTTTT. Its protein product is CASSPQAGATEKLFF.

This clone appeared a few times. The J gene is TRBJ1-4, the V gene TRBV28, with D uncertain. This CDR3 spans 13 amino acids. Trimming took 5 bases from V and 5 from J, leaving 9 bases between them. Germline V gene sequence: CDR1 MDHEN, CDR2 SYDVKM. CDR3 coding DNA: TGTGCCAGCAGTACTCCTGGGAATGAAAAACTGTTTTTT. Its translation is CASSTPGNEKLFF.

This clone was seen only once. In the same sample, other DNA sequences code for this CDR3. The rearrangement uses TRBV9 and TRBJ2-3, with 9 bases fitting TRBD2. Germline CDR1 SGDLS, CDR2 YYNGEE. V lost 0 bases, J lost 4 bases, and 6 bases stayed unmatched. This CDR3 comprises 16 residues. CDR3 sequence reads: CASSVGGGGVSDTQYF. The CDR3, as DNA: TGTGCCAGCAGCGTAGGGGGCGGGGGGGTGTCAGATACGCAGTATTTT.

The gene calls are TRBV2 and TRBJ2-5; D remains ambiguous. There are 11 residues in the CDR3. Germline lookup yields CDR1 SNHLY and CDR2 FYNNEI. V was pared by 1 base and J by 3 bases, with 0 bases between. This CDR3 reads CASSEEETQYF. The CDR3 DNA is TGTGCCAGCAGTGAAGAAGAGACCCAGTACTTC. Combining the CDR3 with reference TRBV2 and TRBJ2-5 gives the whole variable domain EPEVTQTPSHQVTQMGQEVILRCVPISNHLYFYWYRQILGQKVEFLVSFYNNEISEKSEIFDDQFSVERPDGSNFTLKIRSTKLEDSAMYFCASSEEETQYFGPGTRLLVL.

This clone came up a few times. The chain uses TRBV7-9 and TRBJ1-3; TRBD1 is a possible D gene (5 bases). CDR1 is SEHNR and CDR2 is FQNEAQ in the germline V gene (reference sequence). Trimming removed 1 base from V and 13 bases from J, with 14 bases in between. The CDR3 length is 13 residues. The CDR3 nucleotides read TGTGCCAGCAGCTTAGGACCGGGGAACAGGATATATTTT. Translation: CASSLGPGNRIYF.

V and J are TRBV15 and TRBJ2-7, with a tentative D call TRBD1 (5 bases). The CDR3 covers 15 residues. Trimming left V 0 bases short and J 0 bases short, with 9 bases between. Germline CDR1 LNHNV, CDR2 YYDKDF (reference sequence). DNA for the CDR3: TGTGCCACCAGCAGAGACAGGGTCAGCTCCTACGAGCAGTACTTC. It specifies CATSRDRVSSYEQYF.

V is TRBV11-2 and J is TRBJ1-1, with 8 bases that match TRBD1. Losses at the gene ends were 5 bases for V and 3 bases for J; bases not matched to a gene: 5. CDR3 size: 14 residues. Per germline, CDR1 SGHAT and CDR2 FQNNGV. For the CDR3, the DNA is TGTGCCAGCAGCCAGGACAGGGTAGACACTGAAGCTTTCTTT. Its translation is CASSQDRVDTEAFF.

This rearrangement joins TRBV28 to TRBJ2-1; 9 bases map to TRBD2. The germline V gene has CDR1 MDHEN and CDR2 SYDVKM. The CDR3 loop spans 16 amino acids. V trimming: 3 bases; J trimming: 15 bases; junction bases outside the gene matches: 18. The CDR3 DNA sequence: TGTGCCAGCAGTTTTTTCTCCGGCGGGAGGGGGGCCGGGGCGTTCTTC. Translation: CASSFFSGGRGAGAFF.

The chain uses TRBV6-6 and TRBJ1-4, with TRBD1 matching 10 bases. The CDR3 runs to 15 residues. Germline CDR1 is MNHNY and CDR2 is SVGAGI (reference sequence). V lost 0 bases and J lost 8; bases outside the gene matches: 3. The CDR3 loop reads CASSYSGQGYEKLFF. The CDR3 bases are TGTGCCAGCAGTTACTCGGGACAGGGGTACGAAAAACTGTTTTTT.

The CDR3, as DNA: TGTGCCAGCCTGGGGAATGGCTACACCTTC. This translates into CASLGNGYTF. The chain employs TRBV28 and TRBJ1-2; unclear D gene. Looked up from germline, CDR1 is MDHEN and CDR2 is SYDVKM. The V gene lost 8 bases and the J gene lost 6 bases, with 7 bases spanning the gap. This CDR3 is 10 amino acids long.

V is TRBV14 and J is TRBJ2-3, with D possibly being TRBD1 or TRBD2 (6 bases each). The germline V and J ends were trimmed by 4 bases and 4 bases, with 18 bases remaining between them. CDR1 is SGHDN, CDR2 FVKESK, per germline. There are 16 residues in the CDR3. Here the CDR3 reads CASSPRYGGFADTQYF. Written as DNA, the CDR3 is TGTGCCAGCAGCCCAAGATACGGGGGCTTCGCAGATACGCAGTATTTT.

Only a few counts were recorded for this clone. The rearrangement links TRBV5-6 to TRBJ2-5, with a possible D match to TRBD2 (6 bases). CDR3 size: 15 residues. The germline gives CDR1 SGHDT, CDR2 YYEEEE. Trimming pared 1 base from V and 5 bases from J, leaving 15 bases between. The CDR3 DNA follows: TGTGCCAGCAGCTTGAGAGAGCTTGGGGGGGAGACCCAGTACTTC. It is translated as CASSLRELGGETQYF.

The rearrangement joins TRBV6-5 to TRBJ1-4; 8 bases line up with TRBD1. Trimming removed 0 bases from V and 7 bases from J; junction bases left unmatched: 4. Germline CDR1 and CDR2: MNHEY and SVGAGI. This CDR3 contains 15 residues. CDR3 nucleotide sequence: TGTGCCAGCAGTTACTCGTTCAGGGGGCGTGAAAAACTGTTTTTT. This translates into CASSYSFRGREKLFF.

Only a few counts were recorded for this clone. CDR3 DNA sequence: TGTGCCAGCAGCTTATTAGGGTCGGGAGTGACAGATACGCAGTATTTT. Amino acid sequence: CASSLLGSGVTDTQYF. The V call is TRBV11-2, the J call TRBJ2-3; possibly TRBD2 for D (6 bases). This CDR3 is 16 amino acids long. Trimming cost V 2 bases and J 3 bases, with 15 bases left between them. CDR1 and CDR2 (germline): SGHAT, FQNNGV. Full variable domain (remainder filled in from reference TRBV11-2 and TRBJ2-3): EAGVAQSPRYKIIEKRQSVAFWCNPISGHATLYWYQQILGQGPKLLIQFQNNGVVDDSQLPKDRFSAERLKGVDSTLKIQPAKLEDSAVYLCASSLLGSGVTDTQYFGPGTRLTVL.